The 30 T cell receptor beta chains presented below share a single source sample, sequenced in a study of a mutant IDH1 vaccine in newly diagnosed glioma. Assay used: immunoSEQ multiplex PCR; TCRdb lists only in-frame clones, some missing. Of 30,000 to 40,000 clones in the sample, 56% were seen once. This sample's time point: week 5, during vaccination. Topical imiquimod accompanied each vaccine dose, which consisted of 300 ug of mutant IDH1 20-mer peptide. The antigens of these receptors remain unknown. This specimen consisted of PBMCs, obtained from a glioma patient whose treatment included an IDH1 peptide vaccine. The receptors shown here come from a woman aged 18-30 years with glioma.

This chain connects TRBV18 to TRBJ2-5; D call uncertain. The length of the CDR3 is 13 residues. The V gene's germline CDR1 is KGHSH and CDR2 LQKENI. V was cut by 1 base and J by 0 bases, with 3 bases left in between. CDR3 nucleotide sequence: TGTGCCAGCTCACCACGGAACCAAGAGACCCAGTACTTC. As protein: CASSPRNQETQYF.

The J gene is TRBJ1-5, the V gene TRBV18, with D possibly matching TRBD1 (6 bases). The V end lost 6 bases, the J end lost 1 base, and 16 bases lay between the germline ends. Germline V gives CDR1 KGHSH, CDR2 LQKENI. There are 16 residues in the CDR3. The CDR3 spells CASSNQGHISNQPQHF. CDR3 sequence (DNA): TGTGCCAGCTCGAACCAGGGGCATATCAGCAATCAGCCCCAGCATTTT.

The CDR3 nucleotides read TGTGCCACCAGCAGAGGCAGGAAGCACCCGAACACCGGGGAGCTGTTTTTT. Its protein product is CATSRGRKHPNTGELFF. This chain uses TRBV15 with TRBJ2-2; no reliable D call. There are 17 residues in the CDR3. V dropped 1 base and J dropped 0 bases, with 12 bases sitting between them. CDR1 is LNHNV, CDR2 YYDKDF, per germline (reference sequence).

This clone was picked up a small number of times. This CDR3 is CAISETPPRAGVGDTQYF. CDR3 nucleotides: TGTGCCATCAGTGAGACCCCACCCAGGGCTGGGGTAGGAGATACGCAGTATTTT. This chain uses TRBV10-3 with TRBJ2-3; possible D gene TRBD1, 5 bases. Between the trimmed V and J ends, which lost 2 bases and 5 bases, there was a span of 23 bases. CDR1 is ENHRY, CDR2 SYGVKD, per germline. This CDR3 contains 18 residues.

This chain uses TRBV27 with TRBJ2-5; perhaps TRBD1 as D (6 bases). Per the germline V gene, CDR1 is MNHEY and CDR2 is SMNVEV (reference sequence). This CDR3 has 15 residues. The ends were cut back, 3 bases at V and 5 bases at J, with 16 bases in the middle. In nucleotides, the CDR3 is TGTGCCAGCAGTTTCCGGGGACAAATGGGGGAGACCCAGTACTTC. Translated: CASSFRGQMGETQYF.

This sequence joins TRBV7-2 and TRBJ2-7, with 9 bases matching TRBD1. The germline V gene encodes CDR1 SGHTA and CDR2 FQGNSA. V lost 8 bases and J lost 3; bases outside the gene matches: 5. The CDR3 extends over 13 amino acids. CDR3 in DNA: TGTGCCAGCGGAAGGGACAGGGACTACGAGCAGTACTTC. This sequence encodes CASGRDRDYEQYF.

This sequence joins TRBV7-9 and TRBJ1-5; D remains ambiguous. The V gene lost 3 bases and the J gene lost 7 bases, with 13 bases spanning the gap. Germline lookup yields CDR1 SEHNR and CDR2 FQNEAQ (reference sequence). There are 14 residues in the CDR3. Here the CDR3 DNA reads TGTGCCAGCAGCTTCGGCGCCCTGCAACAGCCCCAGCATTTT. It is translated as CASSFGALQQPQHF.

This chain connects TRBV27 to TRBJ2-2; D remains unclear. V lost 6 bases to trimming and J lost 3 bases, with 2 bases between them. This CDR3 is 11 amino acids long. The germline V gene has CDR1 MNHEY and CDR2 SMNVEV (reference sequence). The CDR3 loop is CASRYTGELFF. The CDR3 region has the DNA TGTGCCAGCAGATACACCGGGGAGCTGTTTTTT.

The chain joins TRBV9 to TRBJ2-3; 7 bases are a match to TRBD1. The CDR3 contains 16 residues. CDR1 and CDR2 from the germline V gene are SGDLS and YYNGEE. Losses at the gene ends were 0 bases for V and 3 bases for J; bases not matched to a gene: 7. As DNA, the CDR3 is TGTGCCAGCAGCGTAGACGTAGGGGGCGGGACAGATACGCAGTATTTT. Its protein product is CASSVDVGGGTDTQYF. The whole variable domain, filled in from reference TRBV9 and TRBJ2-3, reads DSGVTQTPKHLITATGQRVTLRCSPRSGDLSVYWYQQSLDQGLQFLIQYYNGEERAKGNILERFSAQQFPDLHSELNLSSLELGDSALYFCASSVDVGGGTDTQYFGPGTRLTVL.

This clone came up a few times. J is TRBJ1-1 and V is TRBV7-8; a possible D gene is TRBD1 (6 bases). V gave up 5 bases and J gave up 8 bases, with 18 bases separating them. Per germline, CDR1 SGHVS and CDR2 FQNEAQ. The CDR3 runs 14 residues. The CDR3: CASSARWGPAEAFF. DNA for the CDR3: TGTGCCAGCAGCGCCCGGTGGGGGCCGGCCGAAGCTTTCTTT.

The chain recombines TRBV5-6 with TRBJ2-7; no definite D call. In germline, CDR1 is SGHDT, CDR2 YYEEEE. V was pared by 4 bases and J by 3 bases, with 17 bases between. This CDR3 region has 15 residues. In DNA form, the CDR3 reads TGTGCCAGCAGCCCGTTAGGCGGTCTGGACTACGAGCAGTACTTC. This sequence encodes CASSPLGGLDYEQYF.

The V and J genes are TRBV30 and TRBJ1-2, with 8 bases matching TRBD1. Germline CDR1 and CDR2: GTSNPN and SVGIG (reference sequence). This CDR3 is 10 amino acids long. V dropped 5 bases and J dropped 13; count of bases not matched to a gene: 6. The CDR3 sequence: CAWARDRSTF. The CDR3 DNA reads TGTGCCTGGGCCAGGGACAGGTCCACCTTC.

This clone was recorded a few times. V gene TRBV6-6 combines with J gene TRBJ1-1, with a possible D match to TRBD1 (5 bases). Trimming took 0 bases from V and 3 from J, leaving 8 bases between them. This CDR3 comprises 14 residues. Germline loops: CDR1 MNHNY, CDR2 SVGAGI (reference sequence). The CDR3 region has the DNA TGTGCCAGCAGTTACTCAGGGGTCGACACTGAAGCTTTCTTT. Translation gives CASSYSGVDTEAFF.

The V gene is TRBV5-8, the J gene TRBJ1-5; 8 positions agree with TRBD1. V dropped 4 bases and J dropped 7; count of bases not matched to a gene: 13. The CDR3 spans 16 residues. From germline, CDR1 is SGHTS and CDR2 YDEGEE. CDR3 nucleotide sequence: TGTGCCAGCAGCCTCGGGCAGGGGGCCCTTGGGCAGCCCCAGCATTTT. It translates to CASSLGQGALGQPQHF.

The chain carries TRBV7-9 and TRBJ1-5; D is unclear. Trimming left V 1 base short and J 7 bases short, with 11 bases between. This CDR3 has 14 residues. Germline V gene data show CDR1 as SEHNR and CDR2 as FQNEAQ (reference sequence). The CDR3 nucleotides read TGTGCCAGCAGCTTAGGGCCTGAAGGGCAGCCCCAGCATTTT. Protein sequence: CASSLGPEGQPQHF.

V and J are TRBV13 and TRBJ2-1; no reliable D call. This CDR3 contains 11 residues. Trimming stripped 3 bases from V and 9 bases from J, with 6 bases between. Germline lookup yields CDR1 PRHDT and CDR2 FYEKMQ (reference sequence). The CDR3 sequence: CASSFNPEQFF. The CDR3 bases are TGTGCCAGCAGCTTTAATCCTGAGCAGTTCTTC.

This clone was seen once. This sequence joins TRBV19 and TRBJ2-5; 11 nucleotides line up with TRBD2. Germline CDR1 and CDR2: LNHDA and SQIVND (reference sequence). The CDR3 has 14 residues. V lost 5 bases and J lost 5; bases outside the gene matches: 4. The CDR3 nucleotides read TGTGCCAGTAGTTCCGGACTAGCGGGCGAGACCCAGTACTTC. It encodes CASSSGLAGETQYF.

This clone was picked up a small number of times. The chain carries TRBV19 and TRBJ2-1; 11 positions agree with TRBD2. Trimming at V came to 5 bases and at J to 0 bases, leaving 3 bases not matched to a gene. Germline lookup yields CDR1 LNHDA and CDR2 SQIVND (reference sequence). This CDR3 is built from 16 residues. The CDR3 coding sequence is TGTGCCAGTAGTTCAACTAGCGGGAGCTCCTACAATGAGCAGTTCTTC. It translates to CASSSTSGSSYNEQFF.

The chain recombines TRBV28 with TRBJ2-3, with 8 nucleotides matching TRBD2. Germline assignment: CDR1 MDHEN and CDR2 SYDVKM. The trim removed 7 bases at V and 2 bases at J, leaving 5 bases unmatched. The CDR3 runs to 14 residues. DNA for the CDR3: TGTGCCAGCACCGGGCGGGGGGTCACAGATACGCAGTATTTT. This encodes CASTGRGVTDTQYF.

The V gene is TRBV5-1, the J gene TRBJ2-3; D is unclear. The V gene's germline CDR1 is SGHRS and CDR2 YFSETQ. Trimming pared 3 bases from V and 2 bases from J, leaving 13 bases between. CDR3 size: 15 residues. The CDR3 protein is CASSSRPTPTDTQYF. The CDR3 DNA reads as TGCGCCAGCAGCTCTCGGCCAACCCCCACAGATACGCAGTATTTT. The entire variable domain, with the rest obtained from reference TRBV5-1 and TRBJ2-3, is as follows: KAGVTQTPRYLIKTRGQQVTLSCSPISGHRSVSWYQQTPGQGLQFLFEYFSETQRNKGNFPGRFSGRQFSNSRSEMNVSTLELGDSALYLCASSSRPTPTDTQYFGPGTRLTVL.

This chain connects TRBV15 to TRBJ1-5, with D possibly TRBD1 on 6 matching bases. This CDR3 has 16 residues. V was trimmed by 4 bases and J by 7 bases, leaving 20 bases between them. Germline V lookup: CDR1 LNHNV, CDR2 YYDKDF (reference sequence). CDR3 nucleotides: TGTGCCACCAGCATCAATTTAGGGGGGGCGGGCCAGCCCCAGCATTTT. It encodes CATSINLGGAGQPQHF.

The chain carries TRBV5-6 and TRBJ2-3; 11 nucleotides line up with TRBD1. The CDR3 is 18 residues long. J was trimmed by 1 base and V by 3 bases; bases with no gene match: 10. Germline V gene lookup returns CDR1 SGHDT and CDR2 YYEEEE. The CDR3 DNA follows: TGTGCCAGCAGCTCGGTCGGTGGGACAGGGGGTGGCACAGATACGCAGTATTTT. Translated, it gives CASSSVGGTGGGTDTQYF.

Written as DNA, the CDR3 is TGCGCCAGCAGCCAAGAGAGGGGGGTTGGATATGGCTACACCTTC. Translating it yields CASSQERGVGYGYTF. The gene calls are TRBV4-1 and TRBJ1-2; D is perhaps TRBD1 (6 bases). CDR1 and CDR2 from the germline V gene are MGHRA and YSYEKL. V lost 0 bases to trimming and J lost 5 bases, with 13 bases between them. CDR3 length equals 15 residues.

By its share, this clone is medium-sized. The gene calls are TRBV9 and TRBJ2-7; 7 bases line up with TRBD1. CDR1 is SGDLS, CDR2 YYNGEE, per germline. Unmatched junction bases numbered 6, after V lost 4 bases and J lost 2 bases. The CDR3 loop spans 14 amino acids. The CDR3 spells CASSPYGQAYEQYF. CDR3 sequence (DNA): TGTGCCAGCAGCCCCTACGGACAGGCCTACGAGCAGTACTTC.

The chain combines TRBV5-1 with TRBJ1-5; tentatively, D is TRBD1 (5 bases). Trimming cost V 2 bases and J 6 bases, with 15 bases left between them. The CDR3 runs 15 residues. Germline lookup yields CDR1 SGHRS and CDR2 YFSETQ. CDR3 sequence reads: CASSFDWDGTQPQHF. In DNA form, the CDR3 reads TGCGCCAGCAGCTTTGATTGGGACGGGACTCAGCCCCAGCATTTT.

The CDR3 protein is CASSVWIQPQHF. The CDR3 DNA is TGTGCCAGCAGTGTCTGGATTCAGCCCCAGCATTTT. The chain has TRBV28 and TRBJ1-5; no clear D gene. The germline V gene has CDR1 MDHEN and CDR2 SYDVKM. The CDR3 runs 12 residues. V was cut by 5 bases and J by 6 bases, with 8 bases left in between. Full variable domain (missing parts from reference TRBV28 and TRBJ1-5): DVKVTQSSRYLVKRTGEKVFLECVQDMDHENMFWYRQDPGLGLRLIYFSYDVKMKEKGDIPEGYSVSREKKERFSLILESASTNQTSMYLCASSVWIQPQHFGDGTRLSIL.

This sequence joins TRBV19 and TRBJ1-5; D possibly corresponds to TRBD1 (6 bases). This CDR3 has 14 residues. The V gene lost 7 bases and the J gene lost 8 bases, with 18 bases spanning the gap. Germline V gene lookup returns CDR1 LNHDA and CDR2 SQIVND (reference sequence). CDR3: CASNDGGGREPQHF. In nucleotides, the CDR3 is TGTGCCAGTAATGATGGAGGGGGTAGGGAGCCCCAGCATTTT.

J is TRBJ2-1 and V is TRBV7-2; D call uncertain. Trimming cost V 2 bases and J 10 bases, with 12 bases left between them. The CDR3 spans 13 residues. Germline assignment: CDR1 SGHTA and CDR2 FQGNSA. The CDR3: CASSLPNEREQFF. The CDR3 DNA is TGTGCCAGCAGCTTACCGAATGAGAGGGAGCAGTTCTTC.

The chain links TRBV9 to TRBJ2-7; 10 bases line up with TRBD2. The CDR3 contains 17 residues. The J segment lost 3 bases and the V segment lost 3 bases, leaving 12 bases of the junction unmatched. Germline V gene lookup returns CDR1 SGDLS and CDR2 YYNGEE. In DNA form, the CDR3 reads TGTGCCAGCAGCGGAGGGCGGTTGGAGCGGGGGGGCTACGAGCAGTACTTC. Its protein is CASSGGRLERGGYEQYF.

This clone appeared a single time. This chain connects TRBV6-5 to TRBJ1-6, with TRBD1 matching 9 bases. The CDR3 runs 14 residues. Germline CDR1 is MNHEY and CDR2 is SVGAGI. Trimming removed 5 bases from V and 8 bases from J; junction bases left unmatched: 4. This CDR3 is CASSRTGVDSPLHF. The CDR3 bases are TGTGCCAGCAGTAGGACAGGGGTGGATTCACCCCTCCACTTT.